The 22 T cell receptor beta chains given below trace back to one sample, sequenced in a study of blood T cells in healthy people across ages. Together with a sample-barcoded 5' primer, a J-beta primer mix was included in a second PCR lasting roughly 6 to 12 cycles. TCRdb fed the 5' RACE reads into MiXCR, producing one record per CDR3 protein. The sample holds about 1,400,000 distinct CDR3 sequences; around 42% are singletons and the top ten take 7.9%. Sequenced sample: blood. These TCRs come from a woman aged 18 to 35 in good health.

This clonotype was detected only once. This may be a read error: a much more frequent sequence differs by one nucleotide. The chain has TRBV21-1 and TRBJ2-5; TRBD1 is the table's D call, not checked against the DNA. TRBV21-1 is shown as a pseudogene. CDR3 length: 16 amino acids. The CDR3 spells CASSKGEDRPRGTRYF. DNA of the CDR3: TGTGCCAGCAGCAAAGGGGAGGACAGGCCAAGGGGGACCCGGTACTTC.

The chain carries TRBV27 and TRBJ2-4, with 7 bases identical to TRBD2. The end of the DNA is better explained by TRBJ2-7, so the J call may be wrong. Germline values: CDR1 MNHEY, CDR2 SMNVEV (reference sequence). The CDR3 spans 16 residues. The CDR3: CASSLLGGGLVGEQYF. CDR3 DNA: TGTGCCAGCAGTTTATTGGGCGGTGGACTAGTCGGCGAGCAGTACTTC.

This clonotype showed up many times. The J gene is TRBJ2-1, the V gene TRBV12-3 or TRBV12-4, with no clear D. V lost 7 bases to trimming and J lost 0 bases, with 13 bases between them. The CDR3 has 15 residues. The CDR3 sequence is CASTATSLSYNEQFF. CDR3 nucleotides: TGTGCCAGCACTGCGACATCCCTCTCCTACAATGAGCAGTTCTTC.

The rearrangement joins TRBV24-1 to TRBJ1-2; D is uncertain. V lost 4 bases to trimming and J lost 3 bases, with 8 bases between them. This CDR3 region has 13 residues. CDR1 is KGHDR, CDR2 SFDVKD, per germline. For the CDR3, the DNA is TGTGCCACCAGTGAAGCCAAGGACTATGGCTACACCTTC. Amino acids: CATSEAKDYGYTF.

The chain carries TRBV13 and TRBJ2-5; a possible D gene is TRBD1 (6 bases). This CDR3 region has 13 residues. Trimming removed 2 bases from V and 6 bases from J, with 10 bases in between. CDR1 and CDR2 from the germline V gene are PRHDT and FYEKMQ (reference sequence). The CDR3 loop reads CASSLQGLQTQYF. CDR3 sequence (DNA): TGTGCCAGCAGCTTACAGGGGCTGCAGACCCAGTACTTC.

The chain is built from TRBV28 and TRBJ2-7; TRBD2 agrees at 14 bases. The closer fit of TRBJ2-5 to the DNA end suggests the J call may be wrong. The germline CDR1 and CDR2 sequences are MDHEN and SYDVKM. The CDR3 loop spans 17 amino acids. The chain's CDR3 is CASSLALGLAGAETQYF. DNA for the CDR3: TGTGCCAGCAGTCTAGCCCTGGGACTAGCGGGGGCCGAGACCCAGTACTTC.

The V and J genes are TRBV7-8 and TRBJ2-4; unclear D gene. The DNA end is more similar to TRBJ2-5, so the J call may be wrong. Germline CDR1 is SGHVS and CDR2 is FQNEAQ. CDR3 size: 15 residues. The CDR3 here is CASSSPDFGMETQYF. CDR3 DNA sequence: TGTGCCAGCAGCTCCCCCGACTTTGGGATGGAGACCCAGTACTTC.

The rearrangement joins TRBV28 to TRBJ1-5, with D perhaps matching TRBD1 (5 bases). Germline loops: CDR1 MDHEN, CDR2 SYDVKM. Trimming removed 3 bases from V and 7 bases from J, with 16 bases in between. The CDR3 is 15 residues long. CDR3 protein: CASSLRKGELQPQHF. CDR3 coding DNA: TGTGCCAGCAGTTTGAGGAAAGGGGAGTTGCAGCCCCAGCATTTT.

The chain couples TRBV18 to TRBJ2-6, with a possible D match to TRBD1 (6 bases). The germline V gene encodes CDR1 KGHSH and CDR2 LQKENI. V was shortened by 5 bases and J by 4 bases, with 24 bases between the two germline ends. CDR3 length: 19 residues. CDR3: CASSSRTNHRVLGANVLTF. DNA of the CDR3: TGTGCCAGCTCATCACGAACCAACCACAGGGTACTGGGGGCCAACGTCCTGACTTTC.

This chain links TRBV2 with TRBJ2-1; 16 bases line up with TRBD2. The ends lost 6 bases at V and 0 bases at J; junction bases unmatched: 5. The CDR3 runs 18 residues. Germline lookup yields CDR1 SNHLY and CDR2 FYNNEI. DNA for the CDR3: TGTGCCAGCAGCCCGGGACTAGCGGGGGGGATCTCCTACAATGAGCAGTTCTTC. Protein: CASSPGLAGGISYNEQFF.

The chain carries TRBV10-3 and TRBJ1-1, with TRBD1 identical over 7 bases. CDR3 length: 13 amino acids. The V segment lost 8 bases and the J segment 4 bases; nucleotides outside the gene matches: 7. The germline V gene encodes CDR1 ENHRY and CDR2 SYGVKD. CDR3 nucleotides: TGTGCCATCCGGGATCAGGGGGTCACTGAAGCTTTCTTT. Residues: CAIRDQGVTEAFF.

This chain uses TRBV24-1 with TRBJ2-2; the D is unclear. The germline V gene encodes CDR1 KGHDR and CDR2 SFDVKD. The ends were cut back, 4 bases at V and 7 bases at J, with 3 bases in the middle. The CDR3 runs to 11 residues. CDR3: CATSEGGELFF. The CDR3 DNA reads as TGTGCCACCAGTGAGGGCGGGGAGCTGTTTTTT.

In its sample, this clonotype was seen a few times. This chain joins TRBV9 and TRBJ1-6; TRBD1 is a possible D gene (5 bases). CDR1 and CDR2 (germline): SGDLS, YYNGEE. There are 14 residues in the CDR3. Trimming removed 0 bases at V and 10 bases at J, with 11 bases between. The CDR3 spells CASSVGQGGSPLHF. The CDR3 DNA is TGTGCCAGCAGCGTAGGGCAGGGAGGCTCACCCCTCCACTTT.

This clonotype showed up just a few times. The rearrangement links TRBV20-1 to TRBJ2-5; 11 nucleotides align to TRBD2. The J call may be incorrect, as the DNA end agrees better with TRBJ2-7. CDR1 DFQATT and CDR2 SNEGSKA come from the germline V gene (reference sequence). The CDR3 is 17 amino acids. CDR3 sequence (DNA): TGCAGTGCTAAAGGGGGGACTAGCGGAGCCTCGCCCTACGAGCAGTACTTC. This codes for CSAKGGTSGASPYEQYF.

The chain carries TRBV29-1 and TRBJ1-1, with unresolved D. This CDR3 region has 13 residues. V lost 7 bases to trimming and J lost 0 bases, with 12 bases between them. Looked up from germline, CDR1 is SQVTM and CDR2 is ANQGSEA. The CDR3 DNA is TGCAGCGCCACGGACTTTATGAACACTGAAGCTTTCTTT. Protein sequence: CSATDFMNTEAFF.

The chain carries TRBV12-3 or TRBV12-4 and TRBJ2-1, with D hard to call. V was shortened by 7 bases and J by 8 bases, with 21 bases between the two germline ends. The CDR3 runs 15 residues. The CDR3 protein is CASTTDQFKVDEQFF. In nucleotides, the CDR3 is TGTGCCAGCACCACGGACCAGTTCAAAGTCGATGAGCAGTTCTTC.

The V and J genes are TRBV2 and TRBJ1-1; 8 nucleotides match TRBD1. J lost 6 bases, V lost 1 base, and 7 bases had no gene match. Germline V lookup: CDR1 SNHLY, CDR2 FYNNEI. This CDR3 contains 15 residues. CDR3 nucleotides: TGTGCCAGCAGTGAAGGGACAGGGTCCTGGGCTGAAGCTTTCTTT. Translated, it gives CASSEGTGSWAEAFF.

This rearrangement joins TRBV5-1 to TRBJ2-1; 10 nucleotides agree with TRBD2. In germline, CDR1 is SGHRS, CDR2 YFSETQ. Losses at the gene ends were 4 bases for V and 0 bases for J; bases not matched to a gene: 7. CDR3 length equals 17 residues. The CDR3 reads CASSPWTSGGSYNEQFF. In DNA, the CDR3 is TGCGCCAGCAGCCCATGGACTAGCGGAGGCTCCTACAATGAGCAGTTCTTC.

The chain carries TRBV28 and TRBJ2-1; 9 nucleotides agree with TRBD2. The closer fit of TRBJ2-7 to the DNA end suggests the J call may be wrong. CDR3 size: 18 residues. From germline, CDR1 is MDHEN and CDR2 SYDVKM. The CDR3, as DNA: TGTGCCAGCAGTTTCGAGCGGGGGGCGATATCTTCCTACAATGAACAGTACTTC. Translated: CASSFERGAISSYNEQYF.

This clonotype was picked up a small number of times. The CDR3, as DNA: TGTGCCAGCAGTTTATCAGACAGGCCCGCAAACCTCTATGGCTACACCTTC. Protein product: CASSLSDRPANLYGYTF. This chain connects TRBV27 to TRBJ1-2, with D possibly matching TRBD1 (6 bases). Germline CDR1 reads MNHEY; CDR2 reads SMNVEV (reference sequence). The CDR3 sequence is 17 residues long. V lost 0 bases, J lost 4 bases, and 18 bases lay in between.

The CDR3 region has the DNA TGCAGCGACAATGGCTACACCTTC. Translated, it gives CSDNGYTF. The chain carries TRBV29-1 and TRBJ1-2; no clear D gene. Trimming pared 7 bases from V and 6 bases from J, leaving 3 bases between. Germline CDR1 reads SQVTM; CDR2 reads ANQGSEA. The CDR3 extends over 8 amino acids.

The CDR3 protein is CASSIVVGYGYTF. In nucleotides, the CDR3 is TGTGCCAGCAGTATCGTTGTAGGCTATGGCTACACCTTC. The genes are TRBV2 and TRBJ1-2; D remains ambiguous. Trimming shortened V by 5 bases and J by 4 bases, and 11 bases separated the two germline ends. The CDR3 runs to 13 residues. Germline V gives CDR1 SNHLY, CDR2 FYNNEI.